This is a list of T cell receptor beta chains from one sample in a study of metastatic and nonmetastatic thyroid tumors. TCRdb re-analyzed the PCR reads through MiXCR. The sample has 19,000 or so clones; about a quarter are singletons. Specimen: tumor tissue. These receptors were collected from a female donor with papillary thyroid cancer or a benign thyroid nodule (not recorded which). Some clones in this sample may be carry-over from other donors' samples. CDR3s include the opening cysteine and the closing phenylalanine or tryptophan. D genes are given only for firm matches. Clone size appears in some rows only: once, few, many, or a class for an expanded clone.

>TRBD2|TRBJ2-1|-|TRBV20-1
CSALPRSGLNGDNEQFF
TGCAGTGCTCTCCCCCGTAGCGGGCTAAACGGGGACAATGAGCAGTTCTTC
>TRBD1|TRBJ2-5|many|TRBV6-1
CAGGGTGDSGETQYF
TGTGCCGGGGGAGGGACAGGGGATTCGGGGGAGACCCAGTACTTC
>-|TRBJ1-5|-|TRBV2
CASSELGMGRGHPQHF
TGCGCCAGCAGTGAATTAGGCATGGGTCGGGGTCATCCCCAGCATTTT
>TRBD1|TRBJ1-2|medium-sized|TRBV6-1
CASSLSGTGRGNYGYTF
TGTGCCAGCAGTTTGTCCGGGACAGGCCGAGGGAACTATGGCTACACCTTC
>-|TRBJ1-5|many|TRBV4-1
CASSAYTGSNQPQHF
TGCGCCAGCTCTGCCTACACGGGATCCAATCAGCCCCAGCATTTT
>-|TRBJ2-2|-|TRBV9
CASGLGGGRNSGELFF
TGTGCCAGCGGATTGGGTGGAGGGCGTAATAGCGGGGAGCTGTTTTTT
>-|TRBJ2-7|-|TRBV11-2
CASSLNVDSPYEQYF
TGTGCCAGCAGCTTAAACGTGGACAGCCCCTACGAGCAGTACTTC
>-|TRBJ2-5|-|TRBV19
CASSGAQETQYF
TGTGCCAGTAGTGGTGCGCAAGAGACCCAGTACTTC
>-|TRBJ2-3|many|TRBV29-1
CSVPLYGTDTQYF
TGCAGCGTTCCATTATACGGGACAGATACGCAGTATTTT
>-|TRBJ1-2|many|TRBV20-1
CSAGPSGVEGYTF
TGCAGTGCTGGCCCGTCAGGGGTAGAAGGCTACACCTTC
>-|TRBJ2-7|few|TRBV15
CATSREYYEQYF
TGTGCCACCAGCAGGGAATACTACGAGCAGTACTTT
>-|TRBJ2-5|few|TRBV19
CASSQAGPGWTQYF
TGTGCCAGTAGTCAAGCGGGCCCCGGATGGACCCAGTACTTC
>TRBD2|TRBJ2-7|-|TRBV7-2
CASSPRGGRFNEQYF
TGTGCCAGCAGCCCCAGGGGCGGGAGGTTCAACGAGCAGTACTTC
>-|TRBJ1-2|medium-sized|TRBV2
CASSVGSYGYTF
TGTGCCAGCAGTGTAGGGAGCTATGGCTACACCTTC
>TRBD1|TRBJ1-6|few|TRBV9
CASSVGGQADSPLHF
TGTGCCAGCAGCGTAGGGGGACAGGCGGATTCACCCCTCCACTTT
>-|TRBJ1-5|few|TRBV28
CASSLSQGRNQPQHF
TGTGCCAGCAGTTTAAGTCAGGGGCGCAATCAGCCCCAGCATTTT
>TRBD2|TRBJ2-7|medium-sized|TRBV27
CASSSGLGIRRYEQYF
TGTGCCAGCAGTTCGGGACTAGGAATTCGACGCTACGAGCAGTACTTC
>TRBD1|TRBJ2-1|once|TRBV7-3
CASSSTGGWDNEQFF
TGTGCCAGCAGCTCTACAGGGGGCTGGGACAATGAGCAGTTCTTC
>TRBD2|TRBJ2-5|-|TRBV20-1
CSASGRALVETQYF
TGCAGTGCTAGCGGGAGGGCCCTCGTGGAGACCCAGTACTTC
>-|TRBJ2-2|-|TRBV6-1
CASTPGSNTWELFF
TGTGCCAGCACTCCTGGCTCGAACACCTGGGAGCTGTTTTTT
>-|TRBJ1-1|-|TRBV9
CVSSEGAASNTEAFF
TGTGTCAGCAGCGAGGGAGCAGCCTCGAACACTGAGGCTTTCTTT
>-|TRBJ2-7|many|TRBV7-9
CASSLDYREPEQYF
TGTGCCAGCAGCTTAGACTACAGGGAACCCGAGCAGTACTTC
>-|TRBJ2-7|-|TRBV11-2
CASSSAVGDQYF
TGTGCCAGCAGCTCGGCAGTCGGCGATCAGTACTTC
>-|TRBJ1-5|-|TRBV6-1
CASSELSRGFGQPQHF
TGTGCCAGCAGTGAGCTAAGCAGGGGTTTCGGTCAGCCCCAGCATTTT
>-|TRBJ1-6|-|TRBV6-4
CARSYGQRYNSPIHF
TGTGCCCGCAGTTACGGCCAGCGGTATAATTCACCCATCCACTTT